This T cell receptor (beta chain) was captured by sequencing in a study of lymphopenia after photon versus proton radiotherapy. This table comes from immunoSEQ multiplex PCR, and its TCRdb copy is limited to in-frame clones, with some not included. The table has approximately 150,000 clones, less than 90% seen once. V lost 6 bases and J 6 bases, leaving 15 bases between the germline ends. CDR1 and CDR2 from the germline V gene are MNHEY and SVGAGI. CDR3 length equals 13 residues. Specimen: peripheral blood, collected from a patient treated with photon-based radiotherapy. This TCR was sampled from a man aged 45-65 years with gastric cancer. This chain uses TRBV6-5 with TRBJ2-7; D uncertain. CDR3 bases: TGTGCCAGCAGGCTGATAGACCGTCTCGAGCAGTACTTC. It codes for CASRLIDRLEQYF.